One and the same sample provided the 6 T cell receptor beta chains below, sequenced in a study of T cells in Graves' hyperthyroidism and ophthalmopathy. TCR beta CDR3 regions were amplified from RNA transcripts. HTBI primers were used for first-round RT-PCR of the TCR CDR3. A single record per CDR3 protein comes from TCRdb applying MiXCR to the multiplex PCR reads. The sample holds hundreds of thousands of distinct CDR3 sequences; about 20% are singletons and the top ten take 64%. The sequenced sample consisted of blood. Every receptor here comes from a man under 40 with Graves' ophthalmopathy.

The chain combines TRBV30 with TRBJ2-7; tentatively, D is TRBD1 (6 bases). Trimming took off 3 bases at V and 0 bases at J, with 9 bases between the two ends. CDR1 and CDR2 from the germline V gene are GTSNPN and SVGIG (reference sequence). The CDR3 sequence is 13 residues long. CDR3 DNA: TGTGCCTGGAGCCGGACAGCCTCCTACGAGCAGTACTTC. This gives the protein CAWSRTASYEQYF.

This clonotype was recorded at least ten times. A much bigger clone sits one base away, suggesting this may be a read error. The rearrangement links TRBV30 to TRBJ1-1; D unresolved. The V gene lost 3 bases and the J gene lost 4 bases, with 12 bases spanning the gap. Germline loops: CDR1 GTSNPN, CDR2 SVGIG (reference sequence). The CDR3 consists of 13 residues. DNA of the CDR3: TGTGCCTGGAGGTATTGGAGTTCCACTGAAGCTTTCTTT. It encodes CAWRYWSSTEAFF.

This clonotype came up a few times. This chain connects TRBV12-3 or TRBV12-4 to TRBJ2-5, with TRBD2 matching over 9 bases. V lost 5 bases and J lost 2; bases outside the gene matches: 9. This CDR3 has 16 residues. The CDR3 coding sequence is TGTGCCAGCAGTCAAGGGGCGGGAGGGCTTCAAGAGACCCAGTACTTC. Its translation: CASSQGAGGLQETQYF.

This clonotype was detected once. Just one base apart from a much larger clone, this may be a read error. The chain joins TRBV7-9 to TRBJ2-3; D gene uncertain. The CDR3 loop spans 16 amino acids. Per the germline V gene, CDR1 is SEHNR and CDR2 is FQNEAQ (reference sequence). DNA for the CDR3: TGTGCCGGCAGCCGAAAGGGAACGGCAAGCACAGATACGCAGTATTTT. This sequence encodes CAGSRKGTASTDTQYF.

The rearrangement uses TRBV12-3 or TRBV12-4 and TRBJ2-1, with 9 nucleotides matching TRBD2. With V trimmed by 7 bases and J by 4 bases, 11 bases remained unmatched. The CDR3 is made up of 16 amino acids. Here the CDR3 DNA reads TGTGCCAGCACTCCACGTCTAGCGGGAACATACAATGAGCAGTTCTTC. It codes for CASTPRLAGTYNEQFF.

This clonotype has just one count. The chain links TRBV7-8 to TRBJ1-5, with D possibly being TRBD1 (5 bases). Per the germline V gene, CDR1 is SGHVS and CDR2 is FQNEAQ. V dropped 1 base and J dropped 5 bases, with 9 bases sitting between them. This CDR3 has 14 amino acids. The CDR3 spells CASSLVRGDQPQHF. CDR3 sequence (DNA): TGTGCCAGCAGCTTAGTAAGGGGCGATCAGCCCCAGCATTTT.